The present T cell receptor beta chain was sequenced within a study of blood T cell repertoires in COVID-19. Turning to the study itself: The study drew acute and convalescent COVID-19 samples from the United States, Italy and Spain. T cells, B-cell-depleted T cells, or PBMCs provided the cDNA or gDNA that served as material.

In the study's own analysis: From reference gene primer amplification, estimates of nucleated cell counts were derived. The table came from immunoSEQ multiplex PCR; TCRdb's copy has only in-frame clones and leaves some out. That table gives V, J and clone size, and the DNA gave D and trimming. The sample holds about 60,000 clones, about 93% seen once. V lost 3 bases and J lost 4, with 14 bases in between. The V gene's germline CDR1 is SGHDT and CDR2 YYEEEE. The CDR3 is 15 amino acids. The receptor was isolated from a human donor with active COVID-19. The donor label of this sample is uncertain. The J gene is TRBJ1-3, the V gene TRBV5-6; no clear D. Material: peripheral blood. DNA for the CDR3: TGTGCCAGCAGCTCCTTGGACGCGGGGGGAAACACCATATATTTT. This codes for CASSSLDAGGNTIYF. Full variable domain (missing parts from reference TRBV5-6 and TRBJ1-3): DAGVTQSPTHLIKTRGQQVTLRCSPKSGHDTVSWYQQALGQGPQFIFQYYEEEERQRGNFPDRFSGHQFPNYSSELNVNALLLGDSALYLCASSSLDAGGNTIYFGEGSWLTVV.